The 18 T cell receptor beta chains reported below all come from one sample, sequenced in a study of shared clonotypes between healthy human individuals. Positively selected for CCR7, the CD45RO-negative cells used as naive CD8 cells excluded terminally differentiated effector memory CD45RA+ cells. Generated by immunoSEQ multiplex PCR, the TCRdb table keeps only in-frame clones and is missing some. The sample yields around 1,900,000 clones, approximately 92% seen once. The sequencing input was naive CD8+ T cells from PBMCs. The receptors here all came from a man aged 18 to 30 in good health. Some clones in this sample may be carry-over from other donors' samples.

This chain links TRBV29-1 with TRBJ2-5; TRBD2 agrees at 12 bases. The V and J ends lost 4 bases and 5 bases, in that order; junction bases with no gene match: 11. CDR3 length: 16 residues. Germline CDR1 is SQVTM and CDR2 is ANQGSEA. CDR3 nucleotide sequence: TGCAGCGTTGGCCCTCCTAGCGGGAGGGCCGTTGAGACCCAGTACTTC. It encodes CSVGPPSGRAVETQYF.

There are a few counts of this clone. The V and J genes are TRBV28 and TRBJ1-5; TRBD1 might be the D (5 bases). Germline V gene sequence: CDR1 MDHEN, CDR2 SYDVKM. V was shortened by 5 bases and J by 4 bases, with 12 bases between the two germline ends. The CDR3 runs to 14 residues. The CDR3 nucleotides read TGTGCCAGCAGTGGGCAGGGAAGGAATCAGCCCCAGCATTTT. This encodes CASSGQGRNQPQHF.

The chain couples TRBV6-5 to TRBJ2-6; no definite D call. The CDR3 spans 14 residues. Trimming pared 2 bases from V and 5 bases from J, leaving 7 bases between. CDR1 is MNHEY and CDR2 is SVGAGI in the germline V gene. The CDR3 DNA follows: TGTGCCAGCAGTTACAGGGATAGGGCCAACGTCCTGACTTTC. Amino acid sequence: CASSYRDRANVLTF.

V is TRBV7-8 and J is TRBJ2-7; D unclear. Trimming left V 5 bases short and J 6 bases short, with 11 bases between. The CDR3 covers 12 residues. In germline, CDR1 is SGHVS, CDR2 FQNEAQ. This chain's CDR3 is CASSTGRIEQYF. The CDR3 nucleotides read TGTGCCAGCAGCACCGGACGGATCGAGCAGTACTTC.

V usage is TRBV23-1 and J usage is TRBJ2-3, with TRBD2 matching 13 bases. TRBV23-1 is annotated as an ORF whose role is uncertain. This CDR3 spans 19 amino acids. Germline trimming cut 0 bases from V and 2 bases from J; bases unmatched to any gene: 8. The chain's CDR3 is CASSQSGTSGIPSTDTQYF. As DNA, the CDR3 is TGCGCCAGCAGTCAATCCGGGACTAGCGGGATCCCATCCACAGATACGCAGTATTTT.

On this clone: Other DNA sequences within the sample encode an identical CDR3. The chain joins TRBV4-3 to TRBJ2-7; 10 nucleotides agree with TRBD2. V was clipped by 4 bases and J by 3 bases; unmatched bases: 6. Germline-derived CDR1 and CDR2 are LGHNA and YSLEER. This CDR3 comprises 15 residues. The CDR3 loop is CASSPGLASSYEQYF. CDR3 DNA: TGCGCCAGCAGCCCGGGACTAGCGTCGAGCTACGAGCAGTACTTC.

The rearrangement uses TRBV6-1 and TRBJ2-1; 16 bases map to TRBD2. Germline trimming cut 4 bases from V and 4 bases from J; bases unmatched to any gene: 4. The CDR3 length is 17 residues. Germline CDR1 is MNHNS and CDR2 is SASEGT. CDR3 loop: CASSAGLAGGRYNEQFF. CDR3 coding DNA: TGTGCCAGCAGTGCGGGACTAGCGGGAGGGAGATACAATGAGCAGTTCTTC.

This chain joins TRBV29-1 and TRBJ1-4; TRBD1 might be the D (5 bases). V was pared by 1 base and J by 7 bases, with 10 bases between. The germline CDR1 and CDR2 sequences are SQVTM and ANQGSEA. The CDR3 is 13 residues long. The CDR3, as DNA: TGCAGCGTTGAAGGCCAGGGAGGTGAAAAACTGTTTTTT. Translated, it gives CSVEGQGGEKLFF.

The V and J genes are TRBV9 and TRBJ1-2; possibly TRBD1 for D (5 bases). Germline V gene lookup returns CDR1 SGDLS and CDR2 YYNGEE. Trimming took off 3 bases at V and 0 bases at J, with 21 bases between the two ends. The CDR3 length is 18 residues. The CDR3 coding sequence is TGTGCCAGCAGCGCAGGTGCCTCCCCGGGGCCGCCTAACTATGGCTACACCTTC. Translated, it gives CASSAGASPGPPNYGYTF.

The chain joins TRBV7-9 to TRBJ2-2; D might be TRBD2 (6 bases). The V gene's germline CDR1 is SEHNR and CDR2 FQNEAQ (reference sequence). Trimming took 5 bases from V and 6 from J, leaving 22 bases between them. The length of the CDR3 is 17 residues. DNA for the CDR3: TGTGCCAGCAGCACCGCCACCGGGAGATTTAACGCCGGGGAGCTGTTTTTT. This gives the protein CASSTATGRFNAGELFF.

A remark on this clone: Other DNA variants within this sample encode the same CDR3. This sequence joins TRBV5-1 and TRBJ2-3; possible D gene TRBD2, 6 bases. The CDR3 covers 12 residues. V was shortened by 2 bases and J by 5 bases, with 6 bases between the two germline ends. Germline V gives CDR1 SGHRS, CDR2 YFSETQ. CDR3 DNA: TGCGCCAGCAGCTTAGCGGGAGATACGCAGTATTTT. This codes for CASSLAGDTQYF.

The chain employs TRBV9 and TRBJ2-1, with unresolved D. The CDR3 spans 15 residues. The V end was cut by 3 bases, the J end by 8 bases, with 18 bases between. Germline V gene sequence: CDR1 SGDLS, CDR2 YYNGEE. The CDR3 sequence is CASSGGLKFSYEQFF. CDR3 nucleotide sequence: TGTGCCAGCAGCGGGGGATTGAAGTTTAGCTATGAGCAGTTCTTC.

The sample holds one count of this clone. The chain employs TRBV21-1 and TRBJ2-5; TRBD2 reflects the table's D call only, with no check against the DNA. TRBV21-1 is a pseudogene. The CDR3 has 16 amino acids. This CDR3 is CASSGIADTYQETQYF. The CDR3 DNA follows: TGTGCCAGCAGCGGAATAGCGGACACGTACCAAGAGACCCAGTACTTC.

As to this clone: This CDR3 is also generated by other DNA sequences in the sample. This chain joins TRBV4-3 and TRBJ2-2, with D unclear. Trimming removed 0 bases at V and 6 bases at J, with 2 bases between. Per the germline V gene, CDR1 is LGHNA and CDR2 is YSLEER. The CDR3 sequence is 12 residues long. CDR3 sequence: CASSQESGELFF. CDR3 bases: TGCGCCAGCAGCCAAGAATCCGGGGAGCTGTTTTTT.

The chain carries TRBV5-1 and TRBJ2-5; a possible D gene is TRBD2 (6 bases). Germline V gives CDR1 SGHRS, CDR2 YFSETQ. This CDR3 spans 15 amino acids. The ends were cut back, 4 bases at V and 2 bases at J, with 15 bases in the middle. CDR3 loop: CASSPYRDSQETQYF. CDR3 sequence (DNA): TGCGCCAGCAGCCCTTACCGGGACTCACAAGAGACCCAGTACTTC.

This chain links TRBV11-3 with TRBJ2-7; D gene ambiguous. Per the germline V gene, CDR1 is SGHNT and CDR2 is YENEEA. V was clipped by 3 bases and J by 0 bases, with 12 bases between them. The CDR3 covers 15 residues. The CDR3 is CASSFTGESSYEQYF. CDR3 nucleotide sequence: TGTGCCAGCAGCTTTACGGGTGAGAGCTCCTACGAGCAGTACTTC. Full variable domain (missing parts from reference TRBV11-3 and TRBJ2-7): EAGVVQSPRYKIIEKKQPVAFWCNPISGHNTLYWYLQNLGQGPELLIRYENEEAVDDSQLPKDRFSAERLKGVDSTLKIQPAELGDSAVYLCASSFTGESSYEQYFGPGTRLTVT.

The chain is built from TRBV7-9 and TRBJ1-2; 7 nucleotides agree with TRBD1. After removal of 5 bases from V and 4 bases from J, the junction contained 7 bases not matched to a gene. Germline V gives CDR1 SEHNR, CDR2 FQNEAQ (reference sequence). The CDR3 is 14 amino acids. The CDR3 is CASSPRDRPYGYTF. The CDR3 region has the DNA TGTGCCAGCAGCCCTAGGGACAGACCCTATGGCTACACCTTC.

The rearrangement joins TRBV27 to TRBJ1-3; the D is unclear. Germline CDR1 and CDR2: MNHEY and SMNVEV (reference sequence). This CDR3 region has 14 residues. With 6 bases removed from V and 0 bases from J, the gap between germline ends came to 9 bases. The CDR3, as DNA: TGTGCCAGCAGCTCGATAAACTCTGGAAACACCATATATTTT. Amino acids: CASSSINSGNTIYF.